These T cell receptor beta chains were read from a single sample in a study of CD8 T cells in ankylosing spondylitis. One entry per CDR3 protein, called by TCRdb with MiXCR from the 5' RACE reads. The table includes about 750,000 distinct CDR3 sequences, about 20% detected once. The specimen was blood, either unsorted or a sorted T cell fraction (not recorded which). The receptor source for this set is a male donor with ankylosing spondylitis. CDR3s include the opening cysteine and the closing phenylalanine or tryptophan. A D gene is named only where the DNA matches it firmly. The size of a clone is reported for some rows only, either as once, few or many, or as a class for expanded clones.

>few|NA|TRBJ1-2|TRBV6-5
CASSLSGTSGYTF
TGTGCCAGCAGTTTATCCGGGACATCTGGCTACACCTTC
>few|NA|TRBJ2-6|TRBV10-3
CASQETTAGANVLTF
TGTGCCAGTCAAGAAACGACGGCTGGGGCCAACGTCCTGACTTTC
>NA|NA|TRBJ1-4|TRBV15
CATSTLGPPGEKLFF
TGTGCCACCAGCACTCTTGGGCCCCCGGGCGAAAAACTGTTTTTT
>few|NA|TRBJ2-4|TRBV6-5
CASSYSRTLGAKNIQYF
TGTGCCAGCAGTTACTCCCGGACCCTCGGGGCCAAAAACATTCAGTACTTC
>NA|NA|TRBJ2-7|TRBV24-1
CATSASGYEQYF
TGTGCCACCAGTGCGTCAGGCTACGAGCAGTACTTC
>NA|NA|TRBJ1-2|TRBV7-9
CASSLGTAYYGYTF
TGTGCCAGCAGCTTAGGGACAGCTTACTATGGCTACACCTTC
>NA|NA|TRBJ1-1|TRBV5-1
CASSPREGGRVTEAFF
TGCGCCAGCAGCCCTCGTGAAGGGGGGAGGGTCACTGAAGCTTTCTTT
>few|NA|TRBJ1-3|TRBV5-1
CASSLVSSSGGNTIYF
TGCGCCAGCAGCTTGGTTTCCTCTTCGGGTGGAAACACCATATATTTT
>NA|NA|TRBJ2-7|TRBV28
CASSLSTLYEQYF
TGTGCCAGCAGTTTGTCCACGCTCTACGAGCAGTACTTC
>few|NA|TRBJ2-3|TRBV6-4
CASSAAGGGSTDTQYF
TGTGCCAGCAGCGCCGCCGGCGGGGGCAGCACAGATACGCAGTATTTT
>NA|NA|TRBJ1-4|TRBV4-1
CASSHDDSGASGEKLFF
TGCGCCAGCAGCCACGATGACTCCGGGGCCTCAGGGGAAAAACTGTTTTTT
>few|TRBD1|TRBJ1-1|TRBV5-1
CASSQRGQMNTEAFF
TGCGCCAGCAGCCAAAGGGGACAGATGAACACTGAAGCTTTCTTT
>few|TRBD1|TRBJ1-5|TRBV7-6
CASSFPRTAGGNQPQHF
TGTGCCAGCAGCTTTCCCCGGACGGCAGGGGGAAATCAGCCCCAGCATTTT
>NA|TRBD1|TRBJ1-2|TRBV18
CASSPSMDRSYGYTF
TGTGCCAGCTCACCTTCCATGGACAGGAGCTATGGCTACACCTTC
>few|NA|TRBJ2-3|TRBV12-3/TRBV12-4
CASSWGASGYSTDTQYF
TGTGCCAGCAGTTGGGGGGCTAGCGGATATAGCACAGATACGCAGTATTTT
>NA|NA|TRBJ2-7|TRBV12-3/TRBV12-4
CASSNGPFYEQYF
TGTGCCAGCAGCAATGGACCCTTCTACGAGCAGTACTTC
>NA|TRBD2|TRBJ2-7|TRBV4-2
CASSQGGRDNEQYF
TGTGCCAGCAGCCAAGGCGGGAGGGACAACGAGCAGTACTTC
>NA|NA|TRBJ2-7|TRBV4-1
CASSPGGQLYEQYF
TGCGCCAGCAGCCCCGGGGGACAGCTCTACGAGCAGTACTTC
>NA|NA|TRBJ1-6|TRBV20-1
CSARGQGAFSSPLHF
TGCAGTGCTAGAGGCCAGGGTGCGTTCTCTTCACCCCTCCACTTT
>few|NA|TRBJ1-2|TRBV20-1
CSARESGGWNYGYTF
TGCAGTGCTAGAGAGAGCGGGGGCTGGAACTATGGCTACACCTTC
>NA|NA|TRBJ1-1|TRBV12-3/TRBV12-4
CASSPGGGRGATEAFF
TGTGCCAGCAGTCCCGGGGGTGGGCGGGGCGCCACTGAAGCTTTCTTT
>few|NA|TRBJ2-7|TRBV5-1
CASRDQGSYEQYF
TGCGCCAGCAGGGACCAGGGGTCCTACGAGCAGTACTTC
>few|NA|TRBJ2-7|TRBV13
CASSARVQSSYEQYF
TGTGCCAGCAGCGCGCGGGTACAAAGCTCCTACGAGCAGTACTTC
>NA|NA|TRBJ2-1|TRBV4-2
CASSQDPPSRSSYNEQFF
TGTGCCAGCAGCCAAGACCCCCCTAGCCGGAGCTCCTACAATGAGCAGTTCTTC
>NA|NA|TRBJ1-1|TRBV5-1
CASSFQPGTEAFF
TGCGCCAGCAGCTTCCAACCTGGCACTGAAGCTTTCTTT
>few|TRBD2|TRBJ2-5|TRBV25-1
CASSEYTSGRGETQYF
TGTGCCAGCAGTGAATATACTAGCGGGAGGGGCGAGACCCAGTACTTC
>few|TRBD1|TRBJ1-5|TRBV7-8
CASSLGQGTGTQPQHF
TGTGCCAGCAGCTTAGGACAGGGGACAGGGACACAGCCCCAGCATTTT
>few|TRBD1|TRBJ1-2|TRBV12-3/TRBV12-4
CASSRTGGFLLDGYTF
TGTGCCAGCAGCCGGACAGGGGGCTTTCTCTTAGATGGCTACACCTTC
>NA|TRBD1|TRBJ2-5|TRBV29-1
CSATGGPQETQYF
TGCAGCGCGACAGGGGGCCCTCAAGAGACCCAGTACTTC
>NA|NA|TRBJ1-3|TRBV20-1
CSAMGGSSGNTIYF
TGCAGTGCTATGGGCGGAAGCTCTGGAAACACCATATATTTT
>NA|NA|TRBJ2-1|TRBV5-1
CASSLDSGINEQFF
TGCGCCAGCAGCTTGGATTCGGGTATCAATGAGCAGTTCTTC
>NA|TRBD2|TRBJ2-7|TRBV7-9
CASSLGLAYKYF
TGTGCCAGCAGCTTGGGACTAGCGTACAAGTACTTC
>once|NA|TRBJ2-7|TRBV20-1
CSARDGRSSSYEQYF
TGCAGTGCTAGGGACGGGAGATCAAGCTCCTACGAGCAGTACTTC
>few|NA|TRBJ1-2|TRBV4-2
CASSQDGGTGGYTF
TGTGCCAGCAGCCAAGATGGGGGGACCGGAGGCTACACCTTC
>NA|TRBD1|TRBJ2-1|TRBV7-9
CASSLRVGTGLDEQFF
TGTGCCAGCAGCCTAAGAGTCGGGACAGGTTTGGATGAGCAGTTCTTC
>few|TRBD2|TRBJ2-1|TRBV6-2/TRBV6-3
CASSSPGLAGYNEQFF
TGTGCCAGCAGCTCCCCGGGACTAGCGGGGTACAATGAGCAGTTCTTC
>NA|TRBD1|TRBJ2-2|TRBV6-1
CASSEEGTAAGELFF
TGTGCCAGCAGTGAAGAAGGGACAGCAGCCGGGGAGCTGTTTTTT
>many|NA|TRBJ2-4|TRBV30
CAWSLERENIQYF
TGTGCCTGGAGTCTGGAGCGGGAAAACATTCAGTACTTC
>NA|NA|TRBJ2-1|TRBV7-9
CASSLAPSTEQFF
TGTGCCAGCAGCTTAGCCCCTAGCACTGAGCAGTTCTTC
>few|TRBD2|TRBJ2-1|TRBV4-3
CASSQEASGSESYNEQFF
TGCGCCAGCAGCCAAGAGGCTAGCGGGAGTGAGAGCTACAATGAGCAGTTCTTC
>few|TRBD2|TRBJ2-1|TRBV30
CAWRPWTSGNNEQFF
TGTGCCTGGAGGCCATGGACTAGCGGGAACAATGAGCAGTTCTTC
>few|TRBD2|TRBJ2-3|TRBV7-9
CASSLASGLASDTQYF
TGTGCCAGCAGCTTAGCGTCGGGACTAGCGAGCGATACGCAGTATTTT
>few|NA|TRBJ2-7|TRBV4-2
CASSQDHGGQPYEQYF
TGTGCCAGCAGCCAAGATCACGGGGGACAGCCCTACGAGCAGTACTTC
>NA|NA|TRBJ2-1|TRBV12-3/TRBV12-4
CASSSLRGHNEQFF
TGTGCCAGCAGTTCCCTAAGGGGACACAATGAGCAGTTCTTC
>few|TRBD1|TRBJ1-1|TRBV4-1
CASSHTGGTEAFF
TGCGCCAGCAGCCACACAGGGGGCACTGAAGCTTTCTTT
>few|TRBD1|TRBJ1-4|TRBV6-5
CASSYGGQGGKNEKLFF
TGTGCCAGCAGTTACGGGGGACAGGGGGGGAAGAATGAAAAACTGTTTTTT
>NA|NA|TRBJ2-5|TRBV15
CATSRDLLPQETQYF
TGTGCCACCAGCAGAGATCTGCTACCACAAGAGACCCAGTACTTC
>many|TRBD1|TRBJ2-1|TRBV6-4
CASSLKAGTGGNEQFF
TGTGCCAGCAGCCTTAAGGCCGGGACAGGGGGAAATGAGCAGTTCTTC
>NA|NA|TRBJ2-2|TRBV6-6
CASSFVWAGELFF
TGTGCCAGCAGTTTCGTGTGGGCGGGGGAGCTGTTTTTT
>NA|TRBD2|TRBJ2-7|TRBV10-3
CAIRGPEGRGASGSDEQYF
TGTGCCATCAGGGGTCCCGAGGGGCGCGGGGCCAGCGGGAGTGACGAGCAGTACTTC
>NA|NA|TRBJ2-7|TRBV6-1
CASSEPGTSTYEQYF
TGTGCCAGCAGTGAACCTGGGACTTCGACCTACGAGCAGTACTTC
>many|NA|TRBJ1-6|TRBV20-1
CSARYVTGWDSPLHF
TGCAGTGCTAGATACGTAACAGGGTGGGATTCACCCCTCCACTTT